This T cell receptor (beta chain) was identified in a study of T cell repertoires in cytomegalovirus infection. About the research overall: Recently identified HLA-C-restricted CMV epitopes were among the peptides used. Public TCR beta signatures were indicative of both CMV infection and a matching HLA type.

This clonotype showed up just once. As yet, its antigen is unknown. The CDR3 spans 15 residues. The germline V gene has CDR1 KGHSH and CDR2 LQKENI. V lost 3 bases to trimming and J lost 4 bases; unmatched junction nucleotides: 7. General study findings and limits: The ex vivo response was dominated by HLA-C-restricted CMV-specific TCR beta clonotypes.

TCRdb re-derived calls from the reads in MiXCR, one entry per CDR3 protein. There are some 350,000 distinct CDR3 sequences in the sample; almost 30% occur only once, and 20% lies in the top ten. The rearrangement joins TRBV18 to TRBJ1-2; 8 bases agree with TRBD1. The origin of this receptor is a human donor in good health (CMV status not recorded). Some clones in this sample may be carry-over from other donors' samples. The source material was cultured PBMCs, sampled from culture after CMV antigen stimulation. In DNA form, the CDR3 reads TGTGCCAGCTCACCGTCGGGACAGGTGTCCTATGGCTACACCTTC. Protein product: CASSPSGQVSYGYTF.